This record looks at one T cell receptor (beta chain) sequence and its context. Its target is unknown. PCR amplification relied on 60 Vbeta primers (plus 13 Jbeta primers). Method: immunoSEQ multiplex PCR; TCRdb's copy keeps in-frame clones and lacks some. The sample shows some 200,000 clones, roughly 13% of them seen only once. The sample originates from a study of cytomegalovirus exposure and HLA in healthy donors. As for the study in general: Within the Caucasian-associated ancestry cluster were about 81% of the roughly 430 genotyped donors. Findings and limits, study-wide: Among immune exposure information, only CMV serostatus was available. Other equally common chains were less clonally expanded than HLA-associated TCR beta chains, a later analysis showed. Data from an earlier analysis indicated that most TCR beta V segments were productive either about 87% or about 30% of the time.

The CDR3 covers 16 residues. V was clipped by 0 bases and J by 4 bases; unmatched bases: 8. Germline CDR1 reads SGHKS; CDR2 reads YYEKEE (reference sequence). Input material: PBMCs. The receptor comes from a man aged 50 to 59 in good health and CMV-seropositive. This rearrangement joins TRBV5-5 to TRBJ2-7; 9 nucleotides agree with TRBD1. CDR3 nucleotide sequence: TGTGCCAGCAGCTTGGATCCGGGACAGGGAAGGTACGAGCAGTACTTC. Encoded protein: CASSLDPGQGRYEQYF.